This is a list of T cell receptor beta chains from one sample in a study of Graves' ophthalmopathy and Graves' hyperthyroidism. TCRdb independently ran MiXCR on the multiplex PCR reads; one entry per CDR3 protein. The profile covers 350,000 to 400,000 distinct CDR3 sequences, with about 17% appearing a single time and roughly 1.4% taken by the ten largest. The source material was peripheral blood. Receptors originate from a woman between 18 and 30 years old with Graves' ophthalmopathy. The CDR3 runs from the conserved cysteine through the conserved F or W. Each record gives: clone size, CDR3 length, J gene, V gene, D gene, CDR3 DNA, CDR3 protein. The D gene is left open where the match is weak. Not every row has a clone size; where given, it reads once, few, many or a size class.

- 14 TRBJ1-1 TRBV6-1 - TGTGCCAGCAGTGGCGGGGGAGTCGGCACTGAAGCTTTCTTT CASSGGGVGTEAFF
many 14 TRBJ2-5 TRBV5-1 - TGCGCCAGCAGCCTCGGGACTCAGCAAGAGACCCAGTACTTC CASSLGTQQETQYF
few 13 TRBJ1-1 TRBV6-2/TRBV6-3 TRBD1 TGTGCCAGCACCGATCCGGGACAGGGGGTAGCTTTCTTT CASTDPGQGVAFF
- 13 TRBJ1-5 TRBV5-1 - TGCGCCAGCAGATACGGATTGAATCAGCCCCAGCATTTT CASRYGLNQPQHF
many 16 TRBJ2-4 TRBV6-2/TRBV6-3 TRBD2 TGTGCCAGCAGTCGGAGCGGGGGGCTAGCCAAAAACATTCAGTACTTC CASSRSGGLAKNIQYF
many 14 TRBJ2-7 TRBV6-2/TRBV6-3 - TGTGCCAGCACCCGTCCCAGGGGGGCCTACGAGCAGTACTTC CASTRPRGAYEQYF
- 16 TRBJ1-6 TRBV7-8 TRBD1 TGTGCCAGCAGCCGCCTAAACAGGGGATTGAATTCACCCCTCCACTTT CASSRLNRGLNSPLHF
many 11 TRBJ2-7 TRBV20-1 - TGCAGTGCTAGAGGGGACTACGAGCAGTACTTC CSARGDYEQYF
many 15 TRBJ1-1 TRBV28 - TGTGCCAGCAGTTTCCCCCTGGGCCTAAACACTGAAGCTTTCTTT CASSFPLGLNTEAFF
- 16 TRBJ2-7 TRBV6-1 - TGTGCCAGCAGTCGCAGGGATCTCGGGACTTCCTACGAGCAGTACTTC CASSRRDLGTSYEQYF
few 15 TRBJ1-1 TRBV2 - TGTGCCAGCACCCTGGACGGTCTCATGAACACTGAAGCTTTCTTT CASTLDGLMNTEAFF
- 14 TRBJ2-7 TRBV6-1 TRBD1 TGTGCCAGCAGGATGGGGACAGGGGATTACGAGCAGTACTTC CASRMGTGDYEQYF
many 20 TRBJ1-5 TRBV20-1 TRBD1 TGCAGTGCTAGAGTGTCCCGGGACAGGGGGCGATGGGATGGCAATCAGCCCCAGCATTTT CSARVSRDRGRWDGNQPQHF
many 13 TRBJ1-5 TRBV2 - TGTGCCAGCAATGACGTGAGCAATCAGCCCCAGCATTTT CASNDVSNQPQHF
- 13 TRBJ2-7 TRBV7-2 - TGTGCCAGCAGCACAGACCTTAACTACGAGCAGTACTTC CASSTDLNYEQYF
- 17 TRBJ2-5 TRBV12-3/TRBV12-4 - TGTGCCAGCAGTTTAGCGCTGGTGGTGGCGGCTCAAGAGACCCAGTACTTC CASSLALVVAAQETQYF
many 14 TRBJ1-1 TRBV4-1 - TGCGCCAGCAGCCAAGTCCACAGGGTCACTGAAGCTTTCTTT CASSQVHRVTEAFF
many 15 TRBJ2-5 TRBV20-1 TRBD1 TGCAGTGCTAGAAGGGCGACAGGGAGTAGAGAGACCCAGTACTTC CSARRATGSRETQYF
many 15 TRBJ1-1 TRBV20-1 - TGCAGTGCTAGAGATCCCGGGACGGAGGCATCTGAAGCTTTCTTT CSARDPGTEASEAFF
many 13 TRBJ1-5 TRBV19 - TGTGCCAGTAGTATTATGAAAAATCAGCCCCAGCATTTT CASSIMKNQPQHF
many 14 TRBJ1-2 TRBV19 TRBD1 TGTGCCAGTAGTTTATCGGACAGGGGGCATGGCTACACCTTC CASSLSDRGHGYTF
many 18 TRBJ1-1 TRBV5-1 - TGCGCCAGCAGCTTCGCCCCACCGGGACGGAACATGAACACTGAAGCTTTCTTT CASSFAPPGRNMNTEAFF
few 16 TRBJ2-5 TRBV6-2/TRBV6-3 TRBD2 TGTGCCAGCAGTTACTCGGCGGGAGGGTCAGGAGAGACCCAGTACTTC CASSYSAGGSGETQYF
many 14 TRBJ2-2 TRBV7-3 - TGTGCCAGCAGCTTAAAGCAGGGCACCGGGGAGCTGTTTTTT CASSLKQGTGELFF
many 14 TRBJ2-7 TRBV28 TRBD2 TGTGCCAGCAGTTTAATCCTAGCGGGAGGGGAGCAGTACTTC CASSLILAGGEQYF
many 15 TRBJ1-2 TRBV7-2 - TGTGCCAGCAGCCCGTCGGGGGGGCAGGGAATGGGCTACACCTTC CASSPSGGQGMGYTF
- 14 TRBJ2-7 TRBV12-3/TRBV12-4 - TGTGCCAGCAGTTTAGGGGGGACGGTGTACGAGCAGTACTTC CASSLGGTVYEQYF
- 15 TRBJ1-2 TRBV5-1 TRBD1 TGCGCCAGCAGCTTGAGGGACAGGGGAATCGTGGGCTACACCTTC CASSLRDRGIVGYTF
many 16 TRBJ1-1 TRBV5-1 - TGCGCCAGCAGCTCCCCGGAGGGGAGGGGGAACACTGAAGCTTTCTTT CASSSPEGRGNTEAFF
many 16 TRBJ1-5 TRBV6-1 TRBD1 TGTGCCAGCAGTGTTTTGGCGACAGGGGTCAATCAGCCCCAGCATTTT CASSVLATGVNQPQHF
many 15 TRBJ2-7 TRBV11-1 TRBD2 TGTGCCAGCAGCGGAGGGGCTAGCGGCCTCTACGAGCAGTACTTC CASSGGASGLYEQYF
many 14 TRBJ1-3 TRBV12-3/TRBV12-4 - TGTGCCAGCACCTCTATCAGGGTCGGAAACACCATATATTTT CASTSIRVGNTIYF